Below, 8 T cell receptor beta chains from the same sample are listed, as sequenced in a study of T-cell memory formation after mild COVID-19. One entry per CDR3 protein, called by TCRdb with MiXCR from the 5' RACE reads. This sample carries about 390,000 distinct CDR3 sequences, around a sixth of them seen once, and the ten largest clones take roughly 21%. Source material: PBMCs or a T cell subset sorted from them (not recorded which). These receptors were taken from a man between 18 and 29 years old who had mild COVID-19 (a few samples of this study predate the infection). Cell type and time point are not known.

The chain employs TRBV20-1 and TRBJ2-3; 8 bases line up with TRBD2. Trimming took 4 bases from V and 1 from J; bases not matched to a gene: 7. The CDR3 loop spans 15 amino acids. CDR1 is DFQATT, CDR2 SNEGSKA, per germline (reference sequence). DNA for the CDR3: TGCAGTGCTAAGCGGGGGCCGCTTGGCACAGATACGCAGTATTTT. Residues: CSAKRGPLGTDTQYF.

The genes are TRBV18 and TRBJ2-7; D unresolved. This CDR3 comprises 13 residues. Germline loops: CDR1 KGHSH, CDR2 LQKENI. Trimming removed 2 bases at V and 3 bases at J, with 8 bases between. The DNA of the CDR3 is TGTGCCAGCTCACCAGTGGCAGACTACGAGCAGTACGTC. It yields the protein CASSPVADYEQYV.

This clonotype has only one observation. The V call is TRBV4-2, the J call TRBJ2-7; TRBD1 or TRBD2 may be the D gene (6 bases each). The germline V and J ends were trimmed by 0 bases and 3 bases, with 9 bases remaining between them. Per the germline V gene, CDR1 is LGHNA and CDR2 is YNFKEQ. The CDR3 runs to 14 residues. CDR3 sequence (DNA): TGTGCCAGCAGCCAAGATCGGGGGCACTACGAGCAGTACGTC. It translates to CASSQDRGHYEQYV.

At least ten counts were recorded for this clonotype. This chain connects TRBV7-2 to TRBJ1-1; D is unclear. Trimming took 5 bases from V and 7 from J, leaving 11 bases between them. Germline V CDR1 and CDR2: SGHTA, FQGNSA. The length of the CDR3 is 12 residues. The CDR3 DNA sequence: TGTGCCAGCAGCCCATTTATCGGTGAAGCTTTCTTT. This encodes CASSPFIGEAFF.

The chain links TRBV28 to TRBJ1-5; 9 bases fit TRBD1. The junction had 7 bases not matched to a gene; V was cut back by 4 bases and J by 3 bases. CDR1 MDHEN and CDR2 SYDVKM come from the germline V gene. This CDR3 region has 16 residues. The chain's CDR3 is CASSSLRQGVNQPQHF. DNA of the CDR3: TGTGCCAGCAGTTCACTACGACAGGGGGTCAATCAGCCCCAGCATTTT.

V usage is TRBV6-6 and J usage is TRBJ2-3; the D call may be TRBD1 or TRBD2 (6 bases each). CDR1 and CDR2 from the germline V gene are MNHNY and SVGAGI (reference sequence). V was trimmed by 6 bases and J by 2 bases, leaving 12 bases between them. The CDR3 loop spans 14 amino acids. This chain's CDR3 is CASRLTGATDTQYF. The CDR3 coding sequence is TGTGCCAGCAGGCTTACGGGGGCCACAGATACGCAGTATTTT.

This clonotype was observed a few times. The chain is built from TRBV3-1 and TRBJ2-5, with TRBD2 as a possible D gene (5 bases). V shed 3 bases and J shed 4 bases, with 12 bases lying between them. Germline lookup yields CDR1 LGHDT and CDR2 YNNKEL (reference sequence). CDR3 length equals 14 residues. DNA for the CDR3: TGTGCCAGCAGCCATTGGGAGAGTGGAGAGACCCAGTACTTC. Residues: CASSHWESGETQYF.

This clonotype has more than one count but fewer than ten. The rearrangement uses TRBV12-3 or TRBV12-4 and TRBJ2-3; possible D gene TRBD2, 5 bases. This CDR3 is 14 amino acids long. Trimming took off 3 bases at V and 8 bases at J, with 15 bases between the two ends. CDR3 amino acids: CASSFGGQAVTQYF. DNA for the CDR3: TGTGCCAGCAGTTTCGGCGGGCAGGCAGTTACGCAGTATTTT.